This TCR beta chain was sequenced for a study of cytomegalovirus exposure and HLA in healthy donors. Both 60 Vbeta primers and 13 Jbeta primers went into the PCR. Sequencing used immunoSEQ multiplex PCR; TCRdb keeps in-frame clones, though not all of them. The sample consists of approximately 140,000 clones, 70% to 80% of them appearing once. The CDR3 length is 14 residues. Germline V gene data show CDR1 as LGHNA and CDR2 as YNFKEQ. V gave up 4 bases and J gave up 5 bases, with 14 bases separating them. General study findings and limits: In a later analysis, at a false discovery rate of 0.05, 16,951 TCR beta sequences matched HLA alleles.

A remark on this clone: Its specificity is not known.

The chain employs TRBV4-2 and TRBJ1-1; TRBD1 might be the D (6 bases). Material for sequencing was PBMCs. The source is a male donor in good health and CMV-seronegative. The CDR3 region is CASSRDTGRTEAFF. The CDR3 region has the DNA TGTGCCAGCAGCCGAGATACAGGGCGAACTGAAGCTTTCTTT.